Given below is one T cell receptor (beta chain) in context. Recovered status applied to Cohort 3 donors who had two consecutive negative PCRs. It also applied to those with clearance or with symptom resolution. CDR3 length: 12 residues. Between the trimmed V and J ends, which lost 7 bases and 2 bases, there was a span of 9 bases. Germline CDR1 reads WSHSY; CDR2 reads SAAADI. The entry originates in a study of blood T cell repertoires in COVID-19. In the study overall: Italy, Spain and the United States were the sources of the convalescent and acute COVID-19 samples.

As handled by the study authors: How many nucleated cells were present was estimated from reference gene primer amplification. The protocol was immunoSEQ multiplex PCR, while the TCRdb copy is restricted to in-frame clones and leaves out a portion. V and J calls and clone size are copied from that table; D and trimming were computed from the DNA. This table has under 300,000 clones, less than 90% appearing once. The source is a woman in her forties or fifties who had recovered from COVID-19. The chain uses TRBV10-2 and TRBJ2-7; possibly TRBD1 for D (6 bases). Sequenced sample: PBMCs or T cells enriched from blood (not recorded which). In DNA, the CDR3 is TGCGCCAGCAAGGACAGTGCCTACGAGCAGTACTTC. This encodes CASKDSAYEQYF.